This passage covers 18 T cell receptor beta chains from one sample sequenced in a study of blood T cell repertoires in COVID-19. Method: immunoSEQ multiplex PCR; TCRdb's copy keeps in-frame clones and lacks some. The sample comprises fewer than 400,000 clones, 85% to 95% of which are singletons, and around 4.2% rests with the top ten. The sequencing input was PBMCs or T cells enriched from blood (not recorded which). The receptors come from a woman aged 30 to 39 who had been exposed to COVID-19.

The chain has TRBV3-1 (or the pseudogene TRBV3-2) and TRBJ2-5; unclear D gene. Trimming took off 0 bases at V and 4 bases at J, with 12 bases between the two ends. From germline, CDR1 is LGHDT and CDR2 YNNKEL (reference sequence). The CDR3 contains 15 residues. The DNA for the CDR3 is TGTGCCAGCAGCCAAGAGTCTCTTCCCCCAGAGACCCAGTACTTC. It yields the protein CASSQESLPPETQYF.

The chain couples TRBV5-1 to TRBJ2-6; 9 nucleotides agree with TRBD1. Germline-derived CDR1 and CDR2 are SGHRS and YFSETQ. The CDR3 spans 16 residues. Trimming at V came to 4 bases and at J to 3 bases, leaving 5 bases not matched to a gene. CDR3 in amino acids: CASSTTGGGGANVLTF. The CDR3 DNA reads TGCGCCAGCAGCACCACAGGGGGCGGTGGGGCCAACGTCCTGACTTTC.

The chain carries TRBV25-1 and TRBJ1-3; 7 nucleotides align to TRBD1. Trimming cost V 3 bases and J 6 bases; bases outside gene matches: 5. Germline assignment: CDR1 MGHDK and CDR2 SYGVNS. This CDR3 is 14 amino acids long. CDR3 sequence reads: CASSDLDRINTIYF. As DNA, the CDR3 is TGTGCCAGCAGTGATCTGGACAGGATAAACACCATATATTTT. The full variable domain, rest sourced from reference TRBV25-1 and TRBJ1-3, is EADIYQTPRYLVIGTGKKITLECSQTMGHDKMYWYQQDPGMELHLIHYSYGVNSTEKGDLSSESTVSRIRTEHFPLTLESARPSHTSQYLCASSDLDRINTIYFGEGSWLTVV.

V is TRBV5-4 and J is TRBJ2-5; 8 bases agree with TRBD2. This CDR3 comprises 15 residues. Germline V gene data show CDR1 as SGHNT and CDR2 as YYREEE (reference sequence). The junction had 10 bases not matched to a gene; V was cut back by 4 bases and J by 5 bases. The CDR3 loop reads CASSVPGGAPETQYF. In nucleotides, the CDR3 is TGTGCCAGCAGCGTCCCCGGGGGGGCCCCGGAGACCCAGTACTTC.

This clone was picked up one time. This chain links TRBV12-3 or TRBV12-4 with TRBJ1-2; weak D call: TRBD1 (5 bases). The CDR3 spans 12 residues. The V and J ends lost 8 bases and 2 bases respectively, with 9 bases between them. The CDR3 nucleotides are TGTGCCAGCCGGGGGTCGAACTATGGCTACACCTTC. It translates to CASRGSNYGYTF.

V and J are TRBV7-2 and TRBJ1-2, with D tentatively TRBD1 (6 bases). This CDR3 has 15 amino acids. CDR1 SGHTA and CDR2 FQGNSA come from the germline V gene. The V and J ends lost 1 base and 7 bases respectively, with 16 bases between them. CDR3 sequence: CASSLVLRGALGYTF. The DNA of the CDR3 is TGTGCCAGCAGCTTAGTGTTACGGGGGGCGCTTGGCTACACCTTC.

This clone appeared a single time. The rearrangement links TRBV9 to TRBJ1-2, with 9 bases aligning to TRBD1. Germline CDR1 reads SGDLS; CDR2 reads YYNGEE. CDR3 size: 14 residues. V dropped 1 base and J dropped 8; count of bases not matched to a gene: 6. CDR3 coding DNA: TGTGCCAGCAGCGTATCCTACAGGGGGCAGGGCTACACCTTC. Amino acid sequence: CASSVSYRGQGYTF.

The chain combines TRBV27 with TRBJ1-2, with a tentative D call TRBD1 (5 bases). This CDR3 is 15 amino acids long. Germline CDR1 MNHEY, CDR2 SMNVEV (reference sequence). Trimming cost V 0 bases and J 10 bases, with 18 bases left between them. In DNA, the CDR3 is TGTGCCAGCAGTTTATCGGGAAGGGGTGGAATGGCCTACACCTTC. Its translation is CASSLSGRGGMAYTF.

The chain uses TRBV7-8 and TRBJ1-5; 12 positions match TRBD1. After removal of 1 base from V and 2 bases from J, the junction contained 3 bases not matched to a gene. The germline V gene encodes CDR1 SGHVS and CDR2 FQNEAQ. The CDR3 totals 17 residues. The CDR3 DNA is TGTGCCAGCAGCTTAGGGGGACAGGGGGCTGGCAATCAGCCCCAGCATTTT. Amino acid sequence: CASSLGGQGAGNQPQHF.

The chain employs TRBV6-6 and TRBJ1-2; 8 bases align to TRBD1. Germline V gene lookup returns CDR1 MNHNY and CDR2 SVGAGI (reference sequence). Unmatched junction bases numbered 4, after V lost 2 bases and J lost 5 bases. This CDR3 contains 14 residues. CDR3: CASSYDRGSYGYTF. For the CDR3, the DNA is TGTGCCAGCAGTTACGACAGGGGCTCATATGGCTACACCTTC.

V gene TRBV5-1 combines with J gene TRBJ2-1; 7 bases align to TRBD1. V shed 2 bases, J shed 4 bases, and the junction held 9 bases outside the gene matches. The length of the CDR3 is 16 residues. The germline V gene encodes CDR1 SGHRS and CDR2 YFSETQ. The CDR3 loop reads CASSLLGTAVYNEQFF. CDR3 bases: TGCGCCAGCAGCTTACTGGGGACAGCCGTATACAATGAGCAGTTCTTC. The whole variable domain, remainder taken from reference TRBV5-1 and TRBJ2-1, is KAGVTQTPRYLIKTRGQQVTLSCSPISGHRSVSWYQQTPGQGLQFLFEYFSETQRNKGNFPGRFSGRQFSNSRSEMNVSTLELGDSALYLCASSLLGTAVYNEQFFGPGTRLTVL.

CDR3 protein: CAWHSRGGTEAFF. CDR3 sequence (DNA): TGTGCCTGGCATTCCCGAGGGGGCACTGAAGCTTTCTTT. The chain combines TRBV30 with TRBJ1-1, with D perhaps matching TRBD1 (6 bases). The germline gives CDR1 GTSNPN, CDR2 SVGIG (reference sequence). This CDR3 has 13 residues. V gave up 5 bases and J gave up 4 bases, with 14 bases separating them.

The sample holds one count of this clone. V is TRBV7-3 and J is TRBJ2-3, with TRBD1 matching 9 bases. V was pared by 5 bases and J by 6 bases, with 12 bases of the junction left unmatched. Germline values: CDR1 SGHTA, CDR2 FQGTGA. The CDR3 has 16 amino acids. The CDR3 loop reads CASSLRPGQGADTQYF. In DNA form, the CDR3 reads TGTGCCAGCAGCCTCCGACCGGGACAGGGTGCGGATACGCAGTATTTT.

This rearrangement joins TRBV6-6 to TRBJ1-2; the D is unclear. The CDR3 loop spans 13 amino acids. V gave up 6 bases and J gave up 4 bases, with 12 bases separating them. Per the germline V gene, CDR1 is MNHNY and CDR2 is SVGAGI (reference sequence). CDR3 loop: CASRSLAGYGYTF. The CDR3 coding sequence is TGTGCCAGCAGATCCCTCGCCGGCTATGGCTACACCTTC.

The chain carries TRBV2 and TRBJ1-1; no firm D call. CDR1 and CDR2 (germline): SNHLY, FYNNEI. The CDR3 loop spans 13 amino acids. With 9 bases removed from V and 1 base from J, the gap between germline ends came to 12 bases. CDR3 region: CARTQLSNTEAFF. In DNA form, the CDR3 reads TGTGCCAGGACACAGCTTTCGAACACTGAAGCTTTCTTT.

The V call is TRBV7-9, the J call TRBJ1-4; D is unresolved. V was cut by 0 bases and J by 6 bases, with 11 bases left in between. The length of the CDR3 is 15 residues. CDR1 SEHNR and CDR2 FQNEAQ come from the germline V gene (reference sequence). The CDR3 bases are TGTGCCAGCAGCTTAGCGGCACACGGGGATGAAAAACTGTTTTTT. This sequence encodes CASSLAAHGDEKLFF.

The chain joins TRBV6-2 or TRBV6-3 to TRBJ2-1; 8 nucleotides agree with TRBD1. CDR3 length: 14 amino acids. Germline-derived CDR1 and CDR2 are MNHEY and SVGEGT. V was clipped by 2 bases and J by 10 bases; unmatched bases: 7. Written as DNA, the CDR3 is TGTGCCAGCAGTTACCTACTGCAGGGGGCCGAGCAGTTCTTC. Its protein product is CASSYLLQGAEQFF.

This chain links TRBV6-5 with TRBJ1-1; D gene unclear. The V gene's germline CDR1 is MNHEY and CDR2 SVGAGI. This CDR3 contains 12 residues. The V end was cut by 4 bases, the J end by 10 bases, with 13 bases between. The CDR3 is CASSSVGSRAFF. In nucleotides, the CDR3 is TGTGCCAGCAGTTCGGTGGGGAGTCGAGCTTTCTTT.